This T cell receptor beta chain came from a study of cytomegalovirus exposure and HLA in healthy donors. Study summary: Earlier, almost 120 million unique TCR beta sequences were recovered from about 170 million T cells by an analysis.

Per the germline V gene, CDR1 is PRHDT and CDR2 is FYEKMQ (reference sequence). V was trimmed by 3 bases and J by 5 bases, leaving 4 bases between them. There are 11 residues in the CDR3. Primers for the PCR totalled 60 Vbeta and 13 Jbeta. TCRdb's table, derived via immunoSEQ multiplex PCR, lists solely in-frame clones and lacks some. The table lists 59,000 or so clones, just under 75% of them singletons. The source is a man younger than 45 in good health and CMV-seropositive. V usage is TRBV13 and J usage is TRBJ2-5; D unclear. The specimen was PBMCs. The CDR3 reads CASSFRETQYF. The CDR3 coding sequence is TGTGCCAGCAGCTTTCGGGAGACCCAGTACTTC. Full variable domain (rest looked up from reference TRBV13 and TRBJ2-5): AAGVIQSPRHLIKEKRETATLKCYPIPRHDTVYWYQQGPGQDPQFLISFYEKMQSDKGSIPDRFSAQQFSDYHSELNMSSLELGDSALYFCASSFRETQYFGPGTRLLVL.